Each of the 27 T cell receptor beta chains below was sequenced from the same sample in a study of OX40 agonist ivuxolimab in advanced cancers. The protocol was immunoSEQ multiplex PCR, while the TCRdb copy is restricted to in-frame clones and leaves out a portion. The sample consists of about 22,000 clones, approximately 80% of them appearing once. Sequences were derived from CD4+ or CD8+ T cells sorted from blood, sampled in a trial of the OX40 agonist ivuxolimab. The source of these receptors is an adult with an advanced solid tumor such as melanoma, head and neck, liver or kidney cancer.

The chain recombines TRBV7-8 with TRBJ1-3; no clear D. CDR1 and CDR2 (germline): SGHVS, FQNEAQ. Trimming took off 5 bases at V and 0 bases at J, with 17 bases between the two ends. The CDR3 extends over 17 amino acids. The DNA for the CDR3 is TGTGCCAGCAGCCCGACGGTGGGCATTGACTCTGGAAACACCATATATTTT. Its protein product is CASSPTVGIDSGNTIYF.

This clone is medium-sized within its sample. The gene calls are TRBV19 and TRBJ2-6; D not resolved. Germline values: CDR1 LNHDA, CDR2 SQIVND (reference sequence). The V end was cut by 5 bases, the J end by 1 base, with 3 bases between. The length of the CDR3 is 13 residues. The CDR3 DNA is TGTGCCAGTAGTTGGTCTGGGGCCAACGTCCTGACTTTC. Its translation: CASSWSGANVLTF.

This clone was detected only once. The CDR3 spells CSVQDRWHGYTF. The CDR3 DNA reads as TGCAGCGTCCAGGACAGGTGGCATGGCTACACCTTC. The rearrangement uses TRBV29-1 and TRBJ1-2, with 7 positions matching TRBD1. The germline CDR1 and CDR2 sequences are SQVTM and ANQGSEA. The trim removed 6 bases at V and 6 bases at J, leaving 7 bases unmatched. The CDR3 consists of 12 residues.

CDR3 loop: CASSYTDSYEQYF. The DNA of the CDR3 is TGTGCCAGCAGTTACACCGACTCCTACGAGCAGTACTTC. This sequence joins TRBV6-5 and TRBJ2-7; D remains ambiguous. Trimming left V 2 bases short and J 0 bases short, with 5 bases between. The CDR3 runs to 13 residues. Per germline, CDR1 MNHEY and CDR2 SVGAGI.

This clone was seen just once. The genes are TRBV9 and TRBJ2-7, with a possible D match to TRBD1 (9 bases). The V gene's germline CDR1 is SGDLS and CDR2 YYNGEE. V lost 4 bases and J 4 bases, leaving 18 bases between the germline ends. The CDR3 has 15 amino acids. This chain's CDR3 is CASSPGGTGSYEQYF. The CDR3 region has the DNA TGTGCCAGCAGCCCGGGGGGGACAGGGTCTTACGAGCAGTACTTC.

V usage is TRBV19 and J usage is TRBJ1-5; perhaps TRBD1 as D (5 bases). CDR3 length equals 15 residues. V lost 6 bases to trimming and J lost 6 bases, with 18 bases between them. Germline CDR1 is LNHDA and CDR2 is SQIVND (reference sequence). CDR3 sequence reads: CASSSWGGDRQPQHF. The CDR3 coding sequence is TGTGCCAGTAGCTCATGGGGGGGAGATCGTCAGCCCCAGCATTTT.

The chain employs TRBV6-6 and TRBJ1-1; no firm D call. From germline, CDR1 is MNHNY and CDR2 SVGAGI (reference sequence). CDR3 size: 16 residues. V was cut by 0 bases and J by 3 bases, with 14 bases left in between. The CDR3 loop reads CASSYSLGVGDTEAFF. CDR3 nucleotide sequence: TGTGCCAGCAGTTACTCGTTGGGTGTCGGGGACACTGAAGCTTTCTTT.

The chain joins TRBV10-3 to TRBJ2-5; TRBD1 matches at 8 bases. The V and J ends lost 3 bases and 5 bases, in that order; junction bases with no gene match: 8. This CDR3 has 15 residues. Germline loops: CDR1 ENHRY, CDR2 SYGVKD. CDR3 protein: CAISDPDRVRETQYF. The CDR3 region has the DNA TGTGCCATCAGTGACCCGGACAGGGTTCGTGAGACCCAGTACTTC.

A word on this clone: In this CDR3 the conserved last residue, phenylalanine or tryptophan, is missing, so a read error is likely. Because the CDR3's place on the DNA is in doubt, the DNA is left out and the CDR3 is given as listed by TCRdb. J is TRBJ1-2 and V is TRBV16. Germline assignment: CDR1 KGHSY and CDR2 FQNENV. Counting both end residues, the CDR3 totals 15 amino acids. CDR3 in amino acids: CASSLGLVVRKTYGY.

A note on this clone: Sequence at one end of the junction differs from germline and may be a read error. Other DNA sequences in this sample translate to the same CDR3. CDR3 sequence (DNA): TGCGCCTGGAGTGTACAGGGCAGACTTTATGTCTACACCTTC. It specifies CAWSVQGRLYVYTF. The V and J genes are TRBV30 and TRBJ1-2; possible D gene TRBD1, 6 bases. Germline V gives CDR1 GTSNPN, CDR2 SVGIG (reference sequence). This CDR3 has 14 amino acids.

This clone was observed a single time. The V call is TRBV6-5, the J call TRBJ2-3; TRBD2 matches 8 bases. The V gene's germline CDR1 is MNHEY and CDR2 SVGAGI. J was trimmed by 3 bases and V by 5 bases; bases with no gene match: 1. This CDR3 is 13 amino acids long. CDR3 sequence (DNA): TGTGCCAGCAGTAGCGGGGGTACAGATACGCAGTATTTT. Protein product: CASSSGGTDTQYF.

This chain joins TRBV19 and TRBJ1-3; no firm D call. Germline V gene sequence: CDR1 LNHDA, CDR2 SQIVND (reference sequence). The CDR3 has 13 residues. V was cut by 5 bases and J by 6 bases, with 11 bases left in between. Here the CDR3 DNA reads TGTGCCAGTAGTTGGGCGGCAGAAAACACCATATATTTT. Its protein product is CASSWAAENTIYF.

As DNA, the CDR3 is TGTGCCAGCAGCCCATACTTGGCCAATGAGCAGTTCTTC. It is translated as CASSPYLANEQFF. The chain combines TRBV7-2 with TRBJ2-1; D remains ambiguous. This CDR3 spans 13 amino acids. Germline-derived CDR1 and CDR2 are SGHTA and FQGNSA. V was clipped by 5 bases and J by 6 bases, with 11 bases between them.

The J gene is TRBJ1-6, the V gene TRBV5-5; 10 nucleotides match TRBD1. The CDR3 spans 17 residues. Per germline, CDR1 SGHKS and CDR2 YYEKEE (reference sequence). The J segment lost 8 bases and the V segment lost 0 bases, leaving 8 bases of the junction unmatched. The CDR3 is CASSLVGQGVGDSPLHF. CDR3 DNA sequence: TGTGCCAGCAGCTTGGTAGGACAGGGGGTGGGAGATTCACCCCTCCACTTT.

The chain combines TRBV11-2 with TRBJ1-2, with 9 bases aligning to TRBD1. The V gene's germline CDR1 is SGHAT and CDR2 FQNNGV. The CDR3 length is 15 residues. The J segment lost 4 bases and the V segment lost 5 bases, leaving 8 bases of the junction unmatched. CDR3 sequence: CASSLWTGDGYGYTF. The CDR3 coding sequence is TGTGCCAGCAGCCTTTGGACAGGGGATGGCTATGGCTACACCTTC.

This chain uses TRBV10-3 with TRBJ1-6; TRBD1 matches at 10 bases. V lost 0 bases and J lost 9; bases outside the gene matches: 2. This CDR3 is built from 15 residues. Per germline, CDR1 ENHRY and CDR2 SYGVKD. The CDR3 DNA reads as TGTGCCATCAGTGAGTCTGGGACAGGGGTTTCACCCCTCCACTTT. Translated: CAISESGTGVSPLHF.

This clone was observed a single time. The chain has TRBV5-5 and TRBJ2-3, with D possibly TRBD1 on 6 matching bases. The V gene's germline CDR1 is SGHKS and CDR2 YYEKEE (reference sequence). The CDR3 covers 15 residues. V was trimmed by 1 base and J by 4 bases, leaving 13 bases between them. The CDR3 here is CASSLQGFSPDTQYF. Written as DNA, the CDR3 is TGTGCCAGCAGCTTGCAGGGGTTCAGCCCAGATACGCAGTATTTT.

This clone was detected once. The chain carries TRBV12-5 and TRBJ1-6; D unresolved. Trimming took off 8 bases at V and 7 bases at J, with 15 bases between the two ends. CDR1 is LGHNT and CDR2 is FRNRAP in the germline V gene. CDR3 length: 14 amino acids. Here the CDR3 reads CASQSKGRNSPLHF. The CDR3 DNA is TGTGCTAGTCAGTCCAAAGGAAGAAATTCACCCCTCCACTTT.

A few counts support this clone. The chain links TRBV9 to TRBJ2-5, with 12 positions matching TRBD2. The length of the CDR3 is 15 residues. Trimming took 4 bases from V and 5 from J; bases not matched to a gene: 6. Germline CDR1 is SGDLS and CDR2 is YYNGEE. Written as DNA, the CDR3 is TGTGCCAGCAGCTCACAGACTAGCGGGGGTGAGACCCAGTACTTC. Translated, it gives CASSSQTSGGETQYF.

This chain connects TRBV5-1 to TRBJ2-7; D gene uncertain. CDR1 and CDR2 (germline): SGHRS, YFSETQ. V dropped 1 base and J dropped 4 bases, with 18 bases sitting between them. The CDR3 sequence is 16 residues long. Here the CDR3 reads CASSLPDGPFRYEQYF. CDR3 bases: TGCGCCAGCAGCTTGCCGGACGGCCCTTTTAGATACGAGCAGTACTTC.

V is TRBV4-1 and J is TRBJ2-1; perhaps TRBD2 as D (5 bases). V lost 1 base and J 6 bases, leaving 13 bases between the germline ends. The length of the CDR3 is 15 residues. Per germline, CDR1 MGHRA and CDR2 YSYEKL. The CDR3 reads CASSQGLALINEQFF. The CDR3 nucleotides read TGCGCCAGCAGCCAAGGTCTAGCCCTTATCAATGAGCAGTTCTTC.

This chain uses TRBV6-5 with TRBJ1-2; maybe TRBD1 (5 bases). Trimming shortened V by 5 bases and J by 7 bases, and 11 bases separated the two germline ends. CDR3 size: 12 residues. In germline, CDR1 is MNHEY, CDR2 SVGAGI. CDR3 protein: CASSPGTGGYTF. CDR3 nucleotide sequence: TGTGCCAGCAGTCCCGGGACCGGTGGCTACACCTTC.

Remarks on this clone: The same CDR3 can be traced to other DNA sequences in this sample. The chain couples TRBV5-1 to TRBJ1-1, with D perhaps TRBD1 (5 bases). The V and J ends lost 4 bases and 5 bases respectively, with 12 bases between them. This CDR3 comprises 13 residues. Germline V gene data show CDR1 as SGHRS and CDR2 as YFSETQ. The CDR3 bases are TGCGCCAGCAGCCCGACAGTTGCAACTGAAGCTTTCTTT. This encodes CASSPTVATEAFF.

The gene calls are TRBV4-3 and TRBJ1-1, with TRBD1 matching over 12 bases. CDR3 length: 16 amino acids. Trimming removed 4 bases from V and 3 bases from J; junction bases left unmatched: 6. Germline V gene sequence: CDR1 LGHNA, CDR2 YSLEER. CDR3 sequence: CASSLGTGGAYTEAFF. CDR3 nucleotides: TGCGCCAGCAGCCTGGGGACAGGGGGCGCTTACACTGAAGCTTTCTTT.

The genes are TRBV7-9 and TRBJ1-1, with 9 positions matching TRBD1. Germline CDR1 and CDR2: SEHNR and FQNEAQ (reference sequence). V shed 2 bases, J shed 4 bases, and the junction held 8 bases outside the gene matches. CDR3 length: 16 residues. The CDR3 spells CASSLSRTGASTEAFF. The CDR3 nucleotides read TGTGCCAGCAGCTTATCCAGGACAGGGGCGTCCACTGAAGCTTTCTTT. Variable domain in full (rest from reference TRBV7-9 and TRBJ1-1): DTGVSQNPRHKITKRGQNVTFRCDPISEHNRLYWYRQTLGQGPEFLTYFQNEAQLEKSRLLSDRFSAERPKGSFSTLEIQRTEQGDSAMYLCASSLSRTGASTEAFFGQGTRLTVV.

This sequence joins TRBV9 and TRBJ2-3; 11 bases are shared with TRBD2. The CDR3 contains 16 residues. V shed 2 bases and J 2 bases; nucleotides not matched to a gene: 4. Looked up from germline, CDR1 is SGDLS and CDR2 is YYNGEE. DNA for the CDR3: TGTGCCAGCAGCGTTAGCGGGGGGGCGAACACAGATACGCAGTATTTT. Translating it yields CASSVSGGANTDTQYF. The complete variable domain, with remaining parts taken from reference TRBV9 and TRBJ2-3, reads DSGVTQTPKHLITATGQRVTLRCSPRSGDLSVYWYQQSLDQGLQFLIQYYNGEERAKGNILERFSAQQFPDLHSELNLSSLELGDSALYFCASSVSGGANTDTQYFGPGTRLTVL.

The chain employs TRBV9 and TRBJ1-1, with 8 bases aligning to TRBD1. CDR1 and CDR2 (germline): SGDLS, YYNGEE. The CDR3 covers 18 residues. The trim removed 4 bases at V and 1 base at J, leaving 15 bases unmatched. CDR3 loop: CASSTYGTGGPGNTEAFF. The DNA of the CDR3 is TGTGCCAGCAGCACTTACGGGACAGGTGGCCCGGGGAACACTGAAGCTTTCTTT.